This passage covers 3 T cell receptor beta chains from one sample sequenced in a study of T cells after posttransplantation cyclophosphamide. Method: immunoSEQ multiplex PCR; TCRdb's copy keeps in-frame clones and lacks some. This sample carries about 19,000 clones, about 85% of them seen once, and the ten largest clones take around 7.9%. Treatment was busulfan-fludarabine conditioning, a marrow graft, and cyclophosphamide on days +3 and +4. This sample comprised PBMCs, obtained after allogeneic stem cell transplant with posttransplant cyclophosphamide. These receptors were collected from a female patient between 40 and 55 years old who received an allogeneic stem cell transplant from a related donor, was CMV-positive, and had no GVHD. Some T cells may originate from the graft donor.

The chain couples TRBV7-9 to TRBJ2-2, with 9 bases matching TRBD1. This CDR3 region has 17 residues. J was trimmed by 6 bases and V by 0 bases; bases with no gene match: 8. The V gene's germline CDR1 is SEHNR and CDR2 FQNEAQ (reference sequence). The CDR3 DNA reads as TGTGCCAGCAGCTTAGCCCTACAGGGGGCGCGAGCCGGGGAGCTGTTTTTT. It translates to CASSLALQGARAGELFF.

The chain employs TRBV18 and TRBJ1-5; 9 bases map to TRBD1. With 1 base clipped from V and 7 bases from J, the junction kept 5 bases outside the gene matches. This CDR3 region has 15 residues. Germline lookup yields CDR1 KGHSH and CDR2 LQKENI. The CDR3 reads CASSPLGQGEQPQHF. DNA of the CDR3: TGTGCCAGCTCACCACTGGGACAGGGTGAACAGCCCCAGCATTTT.

The table lists this clone with a count of one. The rearrangement links TRBV9 to TRBJ2-3; D may be TRBD2 (6 bases). Germline V CDR1 and CDR2: SGDLS, YYNGEE. V was pared by 0 bases and J by 1 base, with 9 bases between. The CDR3 loop spans 15 amino acids. The CDR3 spells CASSVDGSGTDTQYF. CDR3 nucleotides: TGTGCCAGCAGCGTAGACGGGAGTGGCACAGATACGCAGTATTTT.